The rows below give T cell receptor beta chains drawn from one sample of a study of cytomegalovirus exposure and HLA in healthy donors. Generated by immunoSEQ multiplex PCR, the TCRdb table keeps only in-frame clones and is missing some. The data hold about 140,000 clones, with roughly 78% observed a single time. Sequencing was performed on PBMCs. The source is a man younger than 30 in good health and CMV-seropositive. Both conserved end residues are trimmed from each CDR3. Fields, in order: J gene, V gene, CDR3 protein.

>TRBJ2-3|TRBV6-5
ASSPIQSTDTQY
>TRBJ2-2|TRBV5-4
ASSKTSGSYGELF
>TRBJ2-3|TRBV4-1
ASSQRLADTQY
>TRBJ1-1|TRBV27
ASSGYRGNTEAF
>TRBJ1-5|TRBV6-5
ASSYDRGTQPQH
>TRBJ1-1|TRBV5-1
ASSLTGLNTEAF
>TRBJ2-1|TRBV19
ASSFSSYNEQF
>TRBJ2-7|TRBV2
ASSGFQGTYEQY
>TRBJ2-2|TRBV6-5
ASSYIGLTGELF
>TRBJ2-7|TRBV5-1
ASSTTGFSHEQY
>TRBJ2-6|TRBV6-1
ASRKQGSGANVLT
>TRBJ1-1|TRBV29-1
SVEWTDTEAF
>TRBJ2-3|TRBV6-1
ASSESNRVYTDTQY
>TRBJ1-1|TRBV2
ASKREADTEAF
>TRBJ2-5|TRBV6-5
ARISGQGSLETQY
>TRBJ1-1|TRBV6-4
ASSVGYRGTEAF
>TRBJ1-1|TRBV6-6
ASTDRQGNAEAF